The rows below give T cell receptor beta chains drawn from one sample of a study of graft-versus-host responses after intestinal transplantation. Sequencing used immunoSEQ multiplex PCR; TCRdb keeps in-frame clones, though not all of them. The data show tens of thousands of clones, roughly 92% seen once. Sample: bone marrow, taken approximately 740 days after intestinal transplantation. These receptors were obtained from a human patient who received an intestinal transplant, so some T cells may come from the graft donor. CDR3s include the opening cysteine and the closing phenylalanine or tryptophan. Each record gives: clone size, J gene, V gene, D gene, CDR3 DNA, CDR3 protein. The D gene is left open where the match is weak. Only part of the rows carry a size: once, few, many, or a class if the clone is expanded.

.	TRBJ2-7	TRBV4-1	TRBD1	TGCGCCAGCAGCCAAGGAGGGGACAGCGCCTACGAGCAGTACTTC	CASSQGGDSAYEQYF
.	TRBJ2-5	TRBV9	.	TGTGCCAGCAGCGTAGCATCAGGGGTTGGGGCCTCGGGAGAGACCCAGTACTTC	CASSVASGVGASGETQYF
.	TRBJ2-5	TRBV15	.	TGTGCCACCAGTTACCTTCCAGGGGTGGGAGAGACCCAGTACTTC	CATSYLPGVGETQYF
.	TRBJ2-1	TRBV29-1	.	TGCAGCGTCCTAACTGGGAGCTCCTACAATGAGCAGTTCTTC	CSVLTGSSYNEQFF
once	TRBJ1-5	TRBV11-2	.	TGTGCCAGCAGCTTAGATCAGGGACCCAATCAGCCCCAGCATTTT	CASSLDQGPNQPQHF
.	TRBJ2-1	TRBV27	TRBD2	TGTGCCAGCAGTTCCATGACTCGACTAGCGGGCTACAATGAGCAGTTCTTC	CASSSMTRLAGYNEQFF
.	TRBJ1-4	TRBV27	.	TGTGCCAGCAGTAGCCGCACAAATGAAAAACTGTTTTTT	CASSSRTNEKLFF
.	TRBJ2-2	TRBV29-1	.	TGCAGCGTTGAGGCTTACCGGGGCACCGGGGAGCTGTTTTTT	CSVEAYRGTGELFF
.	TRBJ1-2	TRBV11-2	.	TGTGCCAGCAGCTTAGTTCGGCAGGCGGGTCAAGGCTACACCTTC	CASSLVRQAGQGYTF
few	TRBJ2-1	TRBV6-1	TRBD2	TGTGCCAGCAGACTGGGACTAGCGGGGGGCAATGAGCAGTTCTTC	CASRLGLAGGNEQFF
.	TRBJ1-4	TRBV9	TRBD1	TGTGCCAGCAGCCCCAGGGGGGAAGTGGTGGGAAAACTGTTTTTT	CASSPRGEVVGKLFF
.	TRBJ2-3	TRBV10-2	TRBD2	TGCGCCACGGGACTAGCTCTCACAGATACGCAGTATTTT	CATGLALTDTQYF
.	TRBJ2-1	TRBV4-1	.	TGCGCCAGCAGCCAACGGTTCAATGAGCAGTTCTTC	CASSQRFNEQFF
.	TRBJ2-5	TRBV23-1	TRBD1	TGCGCCAGCAGTTCCCCAGGGGGCGCCTTCGTGTGGGAGACCCAGTACTTC	CASSSPGGAFVWETQYF
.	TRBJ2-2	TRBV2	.	TGTGCCAGCAGTGACCCCAGGACGGGAGCCGGGGAGCTGTTTTTT	CASSDPRTGAGELFF
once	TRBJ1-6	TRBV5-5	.	TGTGCCAGCAGCCGCAGCACGGCGGTTGATAATTCACCCCTCCACTTT	CASSRSTAVDNSPLHF
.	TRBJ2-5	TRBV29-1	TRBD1	TGCAGCGGGACGGGACAGGGGGGGAAGAAGGCCCAGTACTTC	CSGTGQGGKKAQYF
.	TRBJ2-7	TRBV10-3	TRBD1	TGTGCCATCAGCGTGCAGGTTAGGGACAGGGCCTCCTACGAGCAGTACTTC	CAISVQVRDRASYEQYF
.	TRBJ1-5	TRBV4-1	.	TGCGCCAGCAGCGCGGGACTCATAGATCAGCCCCAGCATTTT	CASSAGLIDQPQHF
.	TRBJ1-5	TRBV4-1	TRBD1	TGCGCCAGCAGCCAAGATTCGGGACAGCGCCTTTATAGCAATCAGCCCCAGCATTTT	CASSQDSGQRLYSNQPQHF
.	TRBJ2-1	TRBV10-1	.	TGCGCCAGCAGTGGCGCAGGGGATGAGCAGTTCTTC	CASSGAGDEQFF
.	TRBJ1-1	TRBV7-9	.	TGTGCCAGCAGCCTATCAGGCGCCAACACTGAAGCTTTCTTT	CASSLSGANTEAFF
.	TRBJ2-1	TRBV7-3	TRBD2	TGTGCCAGCAGCTTATGGGGCCAAATAGCGGGAGACGACAATGAGCAGTTCTTC	CASSLWGQIAGDDNEQFF
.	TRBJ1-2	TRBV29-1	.	TGCAGCGCTGTATCCGTGGAGAACTATGGCTACACCTTC	CSAVSVENYGYTF
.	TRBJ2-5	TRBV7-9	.	TGTGCCAGCAGCTTAGACAGGGTAGTAAGCCAGTACTTC	CASSLDRVVSQYF
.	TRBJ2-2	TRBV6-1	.	TGTGCCAGCAGTGAACCTGGCGACACCGGGGAGCTGTTTTTT	CASSEPGDTGELFF
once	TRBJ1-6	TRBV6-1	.	TGTGCCAGCAGCCCAGGGGTCATAAGGTCACCCCTCCACTTT	CASSPGVIRSPLHF
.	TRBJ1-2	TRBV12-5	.	TGTGCTAGTGGTTTTCTCATGCGGGGTACTCCATCCGTCAATGGCTACACCTTC	CASGFLMRGTPSVNGYTF
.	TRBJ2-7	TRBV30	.	TGTGCCTGGACACGGGGGGCGGTTTACGAGCAGTACTTC	CAWTRGAVYEQYF
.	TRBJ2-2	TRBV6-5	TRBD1	TGTGCCAGCAGCCGACAGGGGGCGAACACCGGGGAGCTGTTTTTT	CASSRQGANTGELFF
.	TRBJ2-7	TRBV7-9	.	TGTGCCAGCAGCTCCGAGAGCCAGCAGTACTTC	CASSSESQQYF
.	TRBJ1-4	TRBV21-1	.	TGTGCCAGCAGCGACCGACCGGGAACTAATGAAAAACTGTTTTTT	CASSDRPGTNEKLFF
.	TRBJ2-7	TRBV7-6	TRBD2	TGTGCCAGCAGCTTAGGCGGGGGGAACATTTACGAGCAGTACTTC	CASSLGGGNIYEQYF
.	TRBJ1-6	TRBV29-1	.	TGCAGCGTAGGTCGCGGGAATTCACCCCTCCACTTT	CSVGRGNSPLHF
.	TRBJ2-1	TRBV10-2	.	TGCGCCAGCAGTGACTCGAGCTCCTACAATGAGCAGTTCTTC	CASSDSSSYNEQFF
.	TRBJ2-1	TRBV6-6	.	TGTGCCAGCAGTTACTCGTCAGGGAATGAGCAGTTCTTC	CASSYSSGNEQFF
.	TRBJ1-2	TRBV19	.	TGTGCCAGTAAATACGGGGCGGGGTTGGACTATGGCTACACCTTC	CASKYGAGLDYGYTF
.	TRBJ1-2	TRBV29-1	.	TGCAGCGTCCCGGGGAGCGGGGGCTACACCTTC	CSVPGSGGYTF
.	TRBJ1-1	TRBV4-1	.	TGCGCCAGCAGCCAATCCCCGGTATCGGGGTCTCGAGCTTTCTTT	CASSQSPVSGSRAFF
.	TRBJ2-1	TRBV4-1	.	TGCGCCAGCAGCCCAGAGAGGCCCTTCATGTCCAATGAGCAGTTCTTC	CASSPERPFMSNEQFF
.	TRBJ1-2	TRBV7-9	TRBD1	TGTGCCAGCAGCTTAGGAACAGGGGGCCCCTATGGCTACACCTTC	CASSLGTGGPYGYTF
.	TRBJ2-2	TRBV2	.	TGTGCCAGCAACGCCAGGTGGGAGGGGGAGCTGTTTTTT	CASNARWEGELFF
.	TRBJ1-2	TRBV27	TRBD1	TGTGCCAGCAGTTCGTGGACAGGGGAAGATGGCTACACCTTC	CASSSWTGEDGYTF
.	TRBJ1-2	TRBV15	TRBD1	TGTGCCACCAGCAGACCGACAGGGGGACTTCTATATGGCTACACCTTC	CATSRPTGGLLYGYTF
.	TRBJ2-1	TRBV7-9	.	TGTGCCAGCAGCACACCAGGGGAGGGTGAGCAGTTCTTC	CASSTPGEGEQFF
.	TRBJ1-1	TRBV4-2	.	TGTGCCAGCAGCCAAGAAGGGCAGGGTGGAGAAGCTTTCTTT	CASSQEGQGGEAFF
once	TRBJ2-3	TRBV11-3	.	TGTGCCAGCAGCTTAGATACTTACACAGATACGCAGTATTTT	CASSLDTYTDTQYF
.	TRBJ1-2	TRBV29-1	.	TGCAGCGTTGGCGTGCAGGGGAGTCATGGCTACACCTTC	CSVGVQGSHGYTF
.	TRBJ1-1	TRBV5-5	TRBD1	TGTGCCAGCAGCTTTGGGACAGGGCGCATGAGGGCTGAAGCTTTCTTT	CASSFGTGRMRAEAFF
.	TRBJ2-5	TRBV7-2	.	TGTGCCAGCAGCTCGCCCACAATAGAGACCCAGTACTTC	CASSSPTIETQYF
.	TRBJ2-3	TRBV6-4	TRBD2	TGTGCCAGCAGTGAAGTGACTAGCGGCACAGATACGCAGTATTTT	CASSEVTSGTDTQYF
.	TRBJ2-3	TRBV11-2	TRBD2	TGTGCCAGCAGCCATAGCGGGGTTGTCACAGATACGCAGTATTTT	CASSHSGVVTDTQYF
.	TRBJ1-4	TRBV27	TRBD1	TGTGCCAGCAGTTCGACAGGAGGGGACAGAAGACTGTTTTTT	CASSSTGGDRRLFF
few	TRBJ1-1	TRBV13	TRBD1	TGTGCCAGCAGCTTAGGTTGGGGACAGGCGGCCCTGAACACTGAAGCTTTCTTT	CASSLGWGQAALNTEAFF
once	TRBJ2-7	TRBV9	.	TGTGCCAGCAGCCCCGACGGCTACGAGCAGTACTTC	CASSPDGYEQYF